This T cell receptor beta chain was identified in a study of cytomegalovirus exposure and HLA in healthy donors. The wider study: In a later analysis, the 130 or so validation repertoires were reported to have used the same platform as the roughly 730 first-cohort repertoires. Study outcomes and limitations: Some TCR beta chains (over 150 of them) were listed as cytomegalovirus-associated. Within the approximately 130 validation repertoires, first-cohort TCR clusters tended to co-occur, according to a later analysis. Rare TCR sequences predominated, though certain public TCRs were found in many donors.

About this clone: The antigen is undetermined.

Method: immunoSEQ multiplex PCR; TCRdb's copy keeps in-frame clones and lacks some. The sample contains 100,000 to 120,000 clones, roughly 90% of which appear only once. Germline CDR1 reads SNHLY; CDR2 reads FYNNEI. Trimming pared 3 bases from V and 1 base from J, leaving 10 bases between. The CDR3 contains 15 residues. The specimen was PBMCs. The clonotype originates from a young woman in good health and CMV-seropositive. V gene TRBV2 combines with J gene TRBJ1-3; maybe TRBD1 (6 bases). This CDR3 reads CASSEGALSGNTIYF. In DNA, the CDR3 is TGTGCCAGCAGTGAGGGGGCGCTATCTGGAAACACCATATATTTT.